The 11 T cell receptor beta chains reported below all come from one sample, sequenced in a study of blood T cell repertoires in COVID-19. Profiling relied on immunoSEQ multiplex PCR, and the TCRdb table lists in-frame clones only, not all of them. The sample yields 200,000 to 300,000 clones, around nine tenths seen once. Sequenced material: peripheral blood. The receptors were sampled from a man aged 25 to 40 with COVID-19, enrolled during active disease.

J is TRBJ1-1 and V is TRBV11-2; 7 nucleotides agree with TRBD1. From germline, CDR1 is SGHAT and CDR2 FQNNGV. The CDR3 is 16 amino acids. V gave up 5 bases and J gave up 0 bases; unmatched junction bases: 9. For the CDR3, the DNA is TGTGCCAGCAGCCCGGGGGACAGTTCCATGAACACTGAAGCTTTCTTT. Its translation: CASSPGDSSMNTEAFF.

This chain links TRBV27 with TRBJ2-1; a possible D gene is TRBD1 (5 bases). Germline lookup yields CDR1 MNHEY and CDR2 SMNVEV (reference sequence). Trimming cost V 0 bases and J 4 bases, with 16 bases left between them. The CDR3 runs 17 residues. The DNA of the CDR3 is TGTGCCAGCAGTTTATCGGTAACAGGAAGGGGATACAATGAGCAGTTCTTC. Amino acid sequence: CASSLSVTGRGYNEQFF.

The chain uses TRBV19 and TRBJ1-2; 8 bases match TRBD1. Losses at the gene ends were 4 bases for V and 8 bases for J; bases not matched to a gene: 9. This CDR3 comprises 14 residues. Germline V gives CDR1 LNHDA, CDR2 SQIVND (reference sequence). CDR3 loop: CASSTSDRAGGYTF. The CDR3 DNA reads TGTGCCAGTAGTACCTCGGACAGGGCTGGCGGCTACACCTTC.

This clone was seen once. The rearrangement joins TRBV7-9 to TRBJ2-7; 11 bases are a match to TRBD1. CDR3 length: 12 residues. J was trimmed by 6 bases and V by 6 bases; bases with no gene match: 1. Germline V lookup: CDR1 SEHNR, CDR2 FQNEAQ (reference sequence). CDR3 in amino acids: CASRGTGGEQYF. CDR3 bases: TGTGCCAGCAGGGGGACAGGGGGCGAGCAGTACTTC.

The table lists this clone with a count of one. This sequence joins TRBV25-1 and TRBJ2-5, with 16 nucleotides matching TRBD2. This CDR3 region has 18 residues. The germline V gene encodes CDR1 MGHDK and CDR2 SYGVNS. V trimming: 0 bases; J trimming: 5 bases; junction bases outside the gene matches: 6. In DNA, the CDR3 is TGTGCCAGCAGTGAATATGAGGGACTAGCGGGGGGGCCTGAGACCCAGTACTTC. It translates to CASSEYEGLAGGPETQYF.

This clone was seen just once. The J gene is TRBJ2-5, the V gene TRBV13, with TRBD1 as a possible D gene (5 bases). This CDR3 spans 14 amino acids. Trimming removed 0 bases at V and 4 bases at J, with 9 bases between. Germline V gene sequence: CDR1 PRHDT, CDR2 FYEKMQ (reference sequence). CDR3 bases: TGTGCCAGCAGCTTAGGGACAGTTGGAGAGACCCAGTACTTC. This encodes CASSLGTVGETQYF.

The chain has TRBV7-2 and TRBJ2-2, with D tentatively TRBD1 (7 bases). Germline CDR1 reads SGHTA; CDR2 reads FQGNSA. The length of the CDR3 is 15 residues. V was clipped by 5 bases and J by 4 bases, with 14 bases between them. The CDR3 reads CASSQRQGGTGELFF. CDR3 coding DNA: TGTGCCAGCAGCCAAAGACAGGGAGGCACCGGGGAGCTGTTTTTT.

Concerning this clone: Other DNA variants within this sample encode the same CDR3. The V gene is TRBV5-5, the J gene TRBJ1-1; TRBD1 is a possible D gene (5 bases). The CDR3 sequence is 13 residues long. In germline, CDR1 is SGHKS, CDR2 YYEKEE (reference sequence). V was trimmed by 4 bases and J by 3 bases, leaving 10 bases between them. CDR3 bases: TGTGCCAGCAGCATCGAAGGGGACACTGAAGCTTTCTTT. It specifies CASSIEGDTEAFF.

This clone appeared a single time. This rearrangement joins TRBV19 to TRBJ1-2; maybe TRBD1 (5 bases). Trimming shortened V by 0 bases and J by 3 bases, and 8 bases separated the two germline ends. This CDR3 has 14 amino acids. In germline, CDR1 is LNHDA, CDR2 SQIVND (reference sequence). Here the CDR3 reads CASSIEDRYYGYTF. In nucleotides, the CDR3 is TGTGCCAGTAGTATAGAAGACAGATACTATGGCTACACCTTC.

V usage is TRBV2 and J usage is TRBJ1-3; TRBD1 matches 9 bases. V shed 8 bases, J shed 3 bases, and the junction held 8 bases outside the gene matches. The CDR3 consists of 15 residues. Per the germline V gene, CDR1 is SNHLY and CDR2 is FYNNEI. The CDR3 sequence: CASLLPGQGGNTIYF. The CDR3 nucleotides read TGTGCCAGCCTCCTTCCGGGACAGGGTGGAAACACCATATATTTT.

This sequence joins TRBV5-1 and TRBJ1-6; D may be TRBD1 (5 bases). This CDR3 comprises 15 residues. CDR1 and CDR2 (germline): SGHRS, YFSETQ. Trimming removed 0 bases from V and 9 bases from J, with 13 bases in between. The CDR3 DNA follows: TGCGCCAGCAGCTTGGCCGCAGGGTCTTCTTCACCCCTCCACTTT. This gives the protein CASSLAAGSSSPLHF. Supplemented by reference TRBV5-1 and TRBJ1-6, the full variable domain reads KAGVTQTPRYLIKTRGQQVTLSCSPISGHRSVSWYQQTPGQGLQFLFEYFSETQRNKGNFPGRFSGRQFSNSRSEMNVSTLELGDSALYLCASSLAAGSSSPLHFGNGTRLTVT.